These 3 T cell receptor beta chains were all obtained from the same sample, sequenced in a study of T-cell memory formation after mild COVID-19. In TCRdb, the 5' RACE reads were re-called with MiXCR into one record per CDR3 protein. The data hold approximately 400,000 distinct CDR3 sequences, with about 24% observed a single time. The specimen sequenced was PBMCs or a T cell subset sorted from them (not recorded which). The origin of the receptors is an adult woman who had mild COVID-19 (a few samples of this study predate the infection). Cell type and time point are not known.

The genes are TRBV20-1 and TRBJ2-1; 13 bases fit TRBD2. CDR1 DFQATT and CDR2 SNEGSKA come from the germline V gene (reference sequence). Trimming removed 1 base from V and 8 bases from J; junction bases left unmatched: 8. The CDR3 has 16 residues. The CDR3 DNA sequence: TGCAGTGCTAGAGCCGCCGGGACTAGCGGGAAGTATGAGCAGTTCTTC. It specifies CSARAAGTSGKYEQFF.

There are a few counts of this clonotype. This chain links TRBV10-3 with TRBJ2-1; no reliable D call. Germline assignment: CDR1 ENHRY and CDR2 SYGVKD. V lost 0 bases and J lost 2, with 11 bases in between. The CDR3 runs 16 residues. For the CDR3, the DNA is TGTGCCATCAGTGAGTCGACCTGGCCTACCTACAATGAGCAGTTCTTC. Its translation: CAISESTWPTYNEQFF.

V gene TRBV4-3 combines with J gene TRBJ1-5, with D tentatively TRBD1 (5 bases). Per the germline V gene, CDR1 is LGHNA and CDR2 is YSLEER. V was shortened by 3 bases and J by 0 bases, with 9 bases between the two germline ends. This CDR3 is 15 amino acids long. The CDR3 loop reads CASSHGHRSNQPQHF. The CDR3 nucleotides read TGCGCCAGCAGCCATGGACATCGTAGCAATCAGCCCCAGCATTTT.